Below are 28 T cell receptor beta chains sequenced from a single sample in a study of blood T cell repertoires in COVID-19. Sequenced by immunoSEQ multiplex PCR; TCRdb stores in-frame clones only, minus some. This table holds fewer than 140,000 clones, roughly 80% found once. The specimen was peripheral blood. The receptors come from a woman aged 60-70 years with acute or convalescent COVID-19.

The CDR3 protein is CASSFGQGLVLGEQYF. In nucleotides, the CDR3 is TGTGCCAGCAGCTTCGGTCAGGGGCTAGTTTTAGGCGAGCAGTACTTC. V usage is TRBV5-6 and J usage is TRBJ2-7, with a possible D match to TRBD1 (6 bases). Trimming shortened V by 2 bases and J by 6 bases, and 21 bases separated the two germline ends. In germline, CDR1 is SGHDT, CDR2 YYEEEE. This CDR3 spans 16 amino acids.

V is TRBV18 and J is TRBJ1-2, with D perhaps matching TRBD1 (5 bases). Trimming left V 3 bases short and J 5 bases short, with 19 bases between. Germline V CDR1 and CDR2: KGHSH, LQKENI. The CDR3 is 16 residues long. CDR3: CASSPNIQGWRYGYTF. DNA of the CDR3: TGTGCCAGCTCACCGAATATTCAGGGTTGGCGATATGGCTACACCTTC.

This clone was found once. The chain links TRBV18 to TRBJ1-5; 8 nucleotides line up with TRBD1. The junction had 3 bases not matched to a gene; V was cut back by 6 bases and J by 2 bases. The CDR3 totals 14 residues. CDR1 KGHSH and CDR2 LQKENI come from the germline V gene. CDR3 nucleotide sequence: TGTGCCAGCTCCCCGGACAGGGGCAATCAGCCCCAGCATTTT. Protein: CASSPDRGNQPQHF.

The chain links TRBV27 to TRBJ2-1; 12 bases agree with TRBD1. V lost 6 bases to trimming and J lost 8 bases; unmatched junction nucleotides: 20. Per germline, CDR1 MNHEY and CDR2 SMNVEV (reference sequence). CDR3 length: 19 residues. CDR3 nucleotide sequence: TGTGCCAGCAGCTCCTCAGTTTATGGGGGGACAGGGGGCTCAGATGAGCAGTTCTTC. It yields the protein CASSSSVYGGTGGSDEQFF.

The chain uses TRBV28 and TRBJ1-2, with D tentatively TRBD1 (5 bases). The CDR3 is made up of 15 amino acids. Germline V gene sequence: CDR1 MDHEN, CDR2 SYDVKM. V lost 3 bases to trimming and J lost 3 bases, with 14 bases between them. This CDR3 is CASSFGGVVDYGYTF. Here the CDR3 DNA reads TGTGCCAGCAGTTTTGGGGGGGTTGTTGACTATGGCTACACCTTC.

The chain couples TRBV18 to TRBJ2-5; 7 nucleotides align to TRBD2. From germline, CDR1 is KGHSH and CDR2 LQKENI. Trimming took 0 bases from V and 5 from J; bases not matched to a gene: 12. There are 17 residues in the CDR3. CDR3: CASSPPFAQAGAETQYF. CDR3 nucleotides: TGTGCCAGCTCACCACCTTTTGCTCAGGCGGGAGCGGAGACCCAGTACTTC.

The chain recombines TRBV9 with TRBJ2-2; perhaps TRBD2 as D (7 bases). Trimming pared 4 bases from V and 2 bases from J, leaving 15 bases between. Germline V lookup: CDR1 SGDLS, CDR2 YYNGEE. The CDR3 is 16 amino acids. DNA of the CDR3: TGTGCCAGCAGCCCACGCGGGGGCCTTAACACCGGGGAGCTGTTTTTT. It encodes CASSPRGGLNTGELFF.

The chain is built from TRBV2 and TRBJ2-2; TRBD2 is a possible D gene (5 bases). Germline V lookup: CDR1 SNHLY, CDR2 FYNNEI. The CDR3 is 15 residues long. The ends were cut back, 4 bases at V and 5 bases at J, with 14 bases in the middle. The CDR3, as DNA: TGTGCCAGCAGTGGAGTAGGAGGAGTTACCGGGGAGCTGTTTTTT. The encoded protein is CASSGVGGVTGELFF.

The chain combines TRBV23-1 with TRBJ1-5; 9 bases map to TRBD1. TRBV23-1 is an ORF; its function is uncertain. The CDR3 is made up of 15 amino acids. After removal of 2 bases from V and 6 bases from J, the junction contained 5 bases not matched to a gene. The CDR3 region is CASSQTTGGGQPQHF. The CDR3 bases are TGCGCCAGCAGTCAAACGACAGGGGGTGGTCAGCCCCAGCATTTT.

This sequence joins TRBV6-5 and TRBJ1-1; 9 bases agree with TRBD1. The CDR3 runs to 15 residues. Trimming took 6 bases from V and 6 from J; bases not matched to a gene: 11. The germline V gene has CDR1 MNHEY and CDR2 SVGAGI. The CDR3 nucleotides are TGTGCCAGCAGCTTTTTGAGACAGGGGGTGGCTGAAGCTTTCTTT. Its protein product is CASSFLRQGVAEAFF.

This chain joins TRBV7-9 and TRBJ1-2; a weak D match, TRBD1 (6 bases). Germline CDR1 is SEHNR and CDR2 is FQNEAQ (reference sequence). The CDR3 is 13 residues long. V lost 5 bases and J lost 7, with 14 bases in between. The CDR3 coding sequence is TGTGCCAGCAGCCTACCACAGGGCTTTGGCTACACCTTC. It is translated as CASSLPQGFGYTF.

Here the CDR3 DNA reads TGTGCCAGCAGATGGGCGGGAGGCACCGGGGAGCTGTTTTTT. Translated: CASRWAGGTGELFF. The chain combines TRBV6-5 with TRBJ2-2; 8 bases map to TRBD2. V lost 6 bases to trimming and J lost 4 bases; unmatched junction nucleotides: 4. The CDR3 length is 14 residues. CDR1 is MNHEY and CDR2 is SVGAGI in the germline V gene.

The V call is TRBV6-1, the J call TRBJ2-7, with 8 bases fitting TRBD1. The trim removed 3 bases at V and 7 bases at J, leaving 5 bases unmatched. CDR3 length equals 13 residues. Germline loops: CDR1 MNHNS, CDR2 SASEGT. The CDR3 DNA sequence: TGTGCCAGCAGTGAGACAGGGGATGGTGAGCAGTACTTC. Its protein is CASSETGDGEQYF.

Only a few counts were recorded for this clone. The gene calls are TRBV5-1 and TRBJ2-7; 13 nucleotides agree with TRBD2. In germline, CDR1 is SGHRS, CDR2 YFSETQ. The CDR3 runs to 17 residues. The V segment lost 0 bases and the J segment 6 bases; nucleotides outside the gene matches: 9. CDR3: CASSLVPLTSGGIEQYF. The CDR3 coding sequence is TGCGCCAGCAGCTTGGTCCCCCTGACTAGCGGGGGGATCGAGCAGTACTTC.

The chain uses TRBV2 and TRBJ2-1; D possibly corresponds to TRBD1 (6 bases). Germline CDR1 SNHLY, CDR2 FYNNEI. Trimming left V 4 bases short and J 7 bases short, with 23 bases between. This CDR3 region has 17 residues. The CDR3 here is CASSVGGSGEATNEQFF. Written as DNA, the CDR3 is TGTGCCAGCAGTGTAGGGGGTAGTGGAGAGGCCACGAATGAGCAGTTCTTC. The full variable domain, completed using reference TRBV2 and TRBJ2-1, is EPEVTQTPSHQVTQMGQEVILRCVPISNHLYFYWYRQILGQKVEFLVSFYNNEISEKSEIFDDQFSVERPDGSNFTLKIRSTKLEDSAMYFCASSVGGSGEATNEQFFGPGTRLTVL.

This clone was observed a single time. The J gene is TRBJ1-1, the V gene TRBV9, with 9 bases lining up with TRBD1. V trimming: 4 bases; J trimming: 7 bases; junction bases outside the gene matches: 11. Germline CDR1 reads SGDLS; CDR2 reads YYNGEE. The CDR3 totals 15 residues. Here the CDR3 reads CASSYLQGASFEAFF. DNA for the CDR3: TGTGCCAGCAGCTACTTACAGGGGGCGTCCTTTGAAGCTTTCTTT.

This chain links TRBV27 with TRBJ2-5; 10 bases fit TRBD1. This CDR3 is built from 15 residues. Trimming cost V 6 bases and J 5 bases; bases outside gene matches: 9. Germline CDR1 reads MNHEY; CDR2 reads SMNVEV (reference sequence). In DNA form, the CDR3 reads TGTGCCAGCAGACCCCCCGACAGGGGGCGGGAGACCCAGTACTTC. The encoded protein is CASRPPDRGRETQYF.

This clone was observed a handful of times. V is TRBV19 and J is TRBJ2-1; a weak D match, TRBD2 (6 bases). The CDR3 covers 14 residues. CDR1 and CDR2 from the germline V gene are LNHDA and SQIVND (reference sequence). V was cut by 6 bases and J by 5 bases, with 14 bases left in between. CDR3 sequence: CASRRVEGNNEQFF. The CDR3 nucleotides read TGTGCCAGTAGGAGGGTGGAGGGAAACAATGAGCAGTTCTTC.

The CDR3 DNA reads as TGTGCCAGCAGTTTGAGGCTGAATCAGCCCCAGCATTTT. Encoded protein: CASSLRLNQPQHF. This rearrangement joins TRBV12-3 or TRBV12-4 to TRBJ1-5, with D hard to call. CDR3 size: 13 residues. Deletions cut 3 bases from V and 4 bases from J, with 7 bases between.

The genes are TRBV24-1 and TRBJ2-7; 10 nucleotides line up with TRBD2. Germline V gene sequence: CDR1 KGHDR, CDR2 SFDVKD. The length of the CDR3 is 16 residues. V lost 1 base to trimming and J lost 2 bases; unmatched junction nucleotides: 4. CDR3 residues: CATSDLGTSATYEQYF. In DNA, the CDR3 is TGTGCCACCAGTGATTTAGGGACTAGCGCGACCTACGAGCAGTACTTC.

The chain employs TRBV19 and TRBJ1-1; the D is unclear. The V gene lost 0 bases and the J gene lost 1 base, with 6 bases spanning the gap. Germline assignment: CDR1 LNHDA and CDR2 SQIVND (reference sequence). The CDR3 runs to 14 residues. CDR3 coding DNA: TGTGCCAGTAGTATAGATCGGTGGAACACTGAAGCTTTCTTT. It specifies CASSIDRWNTEAFF.

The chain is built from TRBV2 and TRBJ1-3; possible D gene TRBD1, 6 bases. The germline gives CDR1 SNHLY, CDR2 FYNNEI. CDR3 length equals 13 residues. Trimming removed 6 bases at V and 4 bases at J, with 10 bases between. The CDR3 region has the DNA TGTGCCAGCAGACAGGGTCTCGGAAACACCATATATTTT. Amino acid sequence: CASRQGLGNTIYF.

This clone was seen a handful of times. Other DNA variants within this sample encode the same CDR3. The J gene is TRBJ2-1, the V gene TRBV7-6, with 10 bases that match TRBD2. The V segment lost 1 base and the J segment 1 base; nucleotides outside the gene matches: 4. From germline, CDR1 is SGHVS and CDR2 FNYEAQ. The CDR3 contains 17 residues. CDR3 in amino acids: CASSLVASGGSYNEQFF. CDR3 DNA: TGTGCCAGCAGCTTAGTGGCTAGCGGGGGTTCCTACAATGAGCAGTTCTTC.

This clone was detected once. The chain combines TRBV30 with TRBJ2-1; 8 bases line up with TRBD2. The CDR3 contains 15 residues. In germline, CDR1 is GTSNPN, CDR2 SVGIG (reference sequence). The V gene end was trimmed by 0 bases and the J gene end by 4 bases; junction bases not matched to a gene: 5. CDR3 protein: CAWSVGSGVYNEQFF. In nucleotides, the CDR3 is TGTGCCTGGAGTGTTGGTAGCGGGGTGTACAATGAGCAGTTCTTC. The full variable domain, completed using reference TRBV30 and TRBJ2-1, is SQTIHQWPATLVQPVGSPLSLECTVEGTSNPNLYWYRQAAGRGLQLLFYSVGIGQISSEVPQNLSASRPQDRQFILSSKKLLLSDSGFYLCAWSVGSGVYNEQFFGPGTRLTVL.

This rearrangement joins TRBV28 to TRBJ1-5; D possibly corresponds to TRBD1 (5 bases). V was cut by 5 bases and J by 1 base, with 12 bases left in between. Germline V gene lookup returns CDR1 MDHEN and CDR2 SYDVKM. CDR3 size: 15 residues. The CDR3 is CASSVGGRSNQPQHF. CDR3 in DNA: TGTGCCAGCAGTGTGGGGGGGAGGAGCAATCAGCCCCAGCATTTT.

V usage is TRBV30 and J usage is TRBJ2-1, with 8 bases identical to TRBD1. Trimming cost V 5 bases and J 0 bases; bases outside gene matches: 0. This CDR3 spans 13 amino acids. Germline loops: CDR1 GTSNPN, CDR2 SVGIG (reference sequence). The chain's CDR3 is CAWDRGSYNEQFF. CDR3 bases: TGTGCCTGGGACAGGGGCTCCTACAATGAGCAGTTCTTC.

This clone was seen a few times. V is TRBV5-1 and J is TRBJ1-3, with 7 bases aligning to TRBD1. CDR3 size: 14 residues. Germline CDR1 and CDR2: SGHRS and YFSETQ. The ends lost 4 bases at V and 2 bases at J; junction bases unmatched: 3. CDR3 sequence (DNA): TGCGCCAGCAGCCAAGGGACAGCTGGAAACACCATATATTTT. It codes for CASSQGTAGNTIYF.

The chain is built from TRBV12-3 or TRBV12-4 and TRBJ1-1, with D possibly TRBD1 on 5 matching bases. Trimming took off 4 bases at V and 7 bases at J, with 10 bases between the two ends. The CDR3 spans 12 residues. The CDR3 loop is CASSSQQVEAFF. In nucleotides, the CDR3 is TGTGCCAGCAGTTCTCAACAGGTTGAAGCTTTCTTT.